The present T cell receptor beta chain was sequenced within a study of blood T cell repertoires in COVID-19 (TCRdb year 2020). Turning to the overall study: Samples from collaborators originated in the United States, Italy and Spain and spanned both the acute and convalescent phases of COVID-19. Samples were obtained from the ongoing ImmuneRACE study (first 160 participants) and from 1,254 subjects provided by 6 global collaborators. The prospective study material was composed of cDNA or gDNA derived from T cells, B-cell-depleted T cells, or PBMCs. The repertoires were released in a freely available public database intended as a resource for research on the immune response to SARS-CoV-2. The dataset comprised deeply sampled blood TCRbeta repertoires from subjects exposed to, actively infected with, or recovered from COVID-19. Where available, HLA class I and class II types were taken from metadata supplied by the sample provider and were not determined by assay-based typing. Nearly every sample came with metadata listing a de-identified subject ID, COVID-19 status, age in years and sex.

General findings and caveats noted by the study authors: The quantity of clinical and demographic metadata differed by source and by participant and was supplied without curation.

This clone occurred a few times. Its antigen target is currently unknown. Nothing much larger sits one base from this clone, and base qualities are not available. According to the germline V gene, CDR1 reads SGHRS and CDR2 reads YFSETQ. Unmatched junction bases come to 6, with V trimmed by 3 bases and J by 15 bases. From cysteine to phenylalanine, the CDR3 is 14 amino acids long. Only the CDR3 DNA is retained, 42 bases long and in frame from the first base. The immunoSEQ Assay, a bias-controlled multiplex PCR, was used to amplify TCRbeta CDR3 regions from genomic DNA. The authors processed their data as follows. The number of nucleated cells in each sample was estimated by amplification of reference gene primers within the assay. To quantify the absolute abundance of each unique TCRbeta CDR3 rearrangement, sequence reads were collapsed and filtered. For each sample, productive Simpson clonality was calculated as the square root of Simpson's diversity index over productive rearrangements. Entries here come from immuneACCESS through TCRdb and include only in-frame sequences with V and J called. Some clones fail to appear in such tables; in the studies checked, an unresolved V gene covers under half of the shortfall, and the cause of the remainder is unknown. The V and J calls and clone size are taken from that table; D and trimming were inferred from the DNA. The sample table lists fewer than 15,000 clones, roughly 90% of them with a count of one. The top ten clonotypes cover 2.6% of the sample.

Whole blood was collected in K2EDTA tubes by collaborating institutions according to the institutions' own protocols. Collaborator samples were shipped for TCRbeta analysis as frozen whole blood, isolated PBMCs, or DNA extracted from either sample type. The sequenced sample was peripheral blood. The receptor comes from a human donor in a cohort sampled during active COVID-19. The chain is encoded by TRBV5-1 joined to TRBJ2-1, with 16 bases aligning to TRBD2. The nucleotides read TGCGCCAGCAGCTGGGGACTAGCGGGGGGGTCGCGGTTCTTC. It specifies CASSWGLAGGSRFF. When the CDR3 is completed using the reference TRBV5-1 and TRBJ2-1 genes on either side, the full variable domain is KAGVTQTPRYLIKTRGQQVTLSCSPISGHRSVSWYQQTPGQGLQFLFEYFSETQRNKGNFPGRFSGRQFSNSRSEMNVSTLELGDSALYLCASSWGLAGGSRFFGPGTRLTVL.